The TCR beta chain described here comes from a study of control samples from healthy donors and cancer patients. The CDR3 runs to 14 residues. Trimming removed 5 bases from V and 2 bases from J; junction bases left unmatched: 5. CDR1 MNHEY and CDR2 SMNVEV come from the germline V gene (reference sequence). TCRdb's copy holds only in-frame clones and misses some; the assay was immunoSEQ multiplex PCR. The sample includes about 130,000 clones, roughly 91% of them seen just once. The V and J genes are TRBV27 and TRBJ2-7; 8 nucleotides line up with TRBD1. Specimen: PBMCs. The sequence was obtained from a man aged 50 to 59 with head and neck cancer. This chain's CDR3 is CASSPRTGTYEQYF. CDR3 in DNA: TGTGCCAGCAGTCCCCGGACAGGGACCTACGAGCAGTACTTC.